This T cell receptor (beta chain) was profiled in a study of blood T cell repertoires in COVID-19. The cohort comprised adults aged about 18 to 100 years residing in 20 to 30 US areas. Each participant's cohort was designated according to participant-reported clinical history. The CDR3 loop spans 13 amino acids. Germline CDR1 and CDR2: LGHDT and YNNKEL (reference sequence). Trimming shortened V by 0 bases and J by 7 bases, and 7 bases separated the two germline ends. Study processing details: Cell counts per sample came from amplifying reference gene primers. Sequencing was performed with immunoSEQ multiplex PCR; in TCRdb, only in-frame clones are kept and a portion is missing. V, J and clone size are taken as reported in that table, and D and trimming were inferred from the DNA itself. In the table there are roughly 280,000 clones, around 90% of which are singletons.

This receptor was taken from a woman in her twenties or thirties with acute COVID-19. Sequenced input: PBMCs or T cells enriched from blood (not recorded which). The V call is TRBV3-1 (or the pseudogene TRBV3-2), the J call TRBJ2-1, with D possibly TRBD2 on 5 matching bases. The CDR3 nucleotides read TGTGCCAGCAGCCAAGATTCGGGGAATGAGCAGTTCTTC. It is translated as CASSQDSGNEQFF.